What follows are 2 T cell receptor beta chains derived from one specimen sequenced in a study of cytomegalovirus exposure and HLA in healthy donors. The PCR made use of 60 Vbeta and 13 Jbeta primers. TCRdb's copy holds only in-frame clones and misses some; the assay was immunoSEQ multiplex PCR. The table has fewer than 200,000 clones, approximately 80% seen once. Sequencing was performed on PBMCs. All receptors derive from a woman aged 18-29 years in good health and CMV-seronegative.

This clone was recorded once. This rearrangement joins TRBV5-1 to TRBJ2-1; the D gene is possibly TRBD2 (6 bases). The CDR3 is 14 residues long. The V gene's germline CDR1 is SGHRS and CDR2 YFSETQ. Trimming cost V 1 base and J 6 bases, with 11 bases left between them. In DNA, the CDR3 is TGCGCCAGCAGCTTGACCACTAGCCTCAATGAGCAGTTCTTC. This translates into CASSLTTSLNEQFF.

The V call is TRBV7-2, the J call TRBJ1-2; 10 positions match TRBD1. The CDR3 has 15 amino acids. Germline CDR1 reads SGHTA; CDR2 reads FQGNSA. The V and J ends lost 5 bases and 2 bases, in that order; junction bases with no gene match: 5. The DNA of the CDR3 is TGTGCCAGCAGCGCACGACAGGGGGCGAACTATGGCTACACCTTC. Encoded protein: CASSARQGANYGYTF.